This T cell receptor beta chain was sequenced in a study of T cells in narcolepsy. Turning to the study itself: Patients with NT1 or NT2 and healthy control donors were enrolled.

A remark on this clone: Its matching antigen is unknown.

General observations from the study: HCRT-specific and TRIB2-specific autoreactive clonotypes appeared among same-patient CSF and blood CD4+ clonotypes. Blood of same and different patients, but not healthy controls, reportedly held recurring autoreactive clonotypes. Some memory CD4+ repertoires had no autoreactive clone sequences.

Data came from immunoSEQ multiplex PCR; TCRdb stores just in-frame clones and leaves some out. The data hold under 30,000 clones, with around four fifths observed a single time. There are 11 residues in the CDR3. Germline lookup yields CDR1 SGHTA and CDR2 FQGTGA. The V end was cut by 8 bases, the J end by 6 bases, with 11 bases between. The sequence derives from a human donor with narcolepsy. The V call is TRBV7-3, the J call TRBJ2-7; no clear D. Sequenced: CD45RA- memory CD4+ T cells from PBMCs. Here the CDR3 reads CASGVATEQYF. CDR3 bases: TGTGCCAGCGGTGTAGCAACCGAGCAGTACTTC.